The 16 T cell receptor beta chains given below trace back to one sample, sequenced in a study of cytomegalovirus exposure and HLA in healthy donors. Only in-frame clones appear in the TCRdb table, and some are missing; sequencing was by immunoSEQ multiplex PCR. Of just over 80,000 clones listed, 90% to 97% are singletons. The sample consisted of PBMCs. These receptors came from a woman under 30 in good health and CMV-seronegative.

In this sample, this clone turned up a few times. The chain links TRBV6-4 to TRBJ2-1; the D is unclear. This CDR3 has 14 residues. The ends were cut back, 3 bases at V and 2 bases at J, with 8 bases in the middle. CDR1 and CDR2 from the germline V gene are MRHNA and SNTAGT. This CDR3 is CASSDKATYNEQFF. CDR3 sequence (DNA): TGTGCCAGCAGTGATAAAGCAACCTACAATGAGCAGTTCTTC.

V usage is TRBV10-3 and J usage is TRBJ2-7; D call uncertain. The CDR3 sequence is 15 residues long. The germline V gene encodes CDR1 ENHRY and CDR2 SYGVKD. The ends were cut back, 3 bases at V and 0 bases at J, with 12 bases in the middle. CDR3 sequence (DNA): TGTGCCATCAGTGACGGCCGACAAAGCTCCTACGAGCAGTACTTC. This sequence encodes CAISDGRQSSYEQYF.

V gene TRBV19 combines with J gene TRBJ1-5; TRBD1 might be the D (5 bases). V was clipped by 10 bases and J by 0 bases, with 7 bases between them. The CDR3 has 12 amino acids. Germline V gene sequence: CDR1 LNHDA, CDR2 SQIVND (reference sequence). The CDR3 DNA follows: TGTGCCACCAGGGATAGCAATCAGCCCCAGCATTTT. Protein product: CATRDSNQPQHF.

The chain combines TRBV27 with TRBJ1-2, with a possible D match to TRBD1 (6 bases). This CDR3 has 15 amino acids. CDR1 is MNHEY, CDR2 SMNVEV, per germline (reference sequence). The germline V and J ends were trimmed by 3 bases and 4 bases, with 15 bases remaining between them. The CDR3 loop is CASSFSAGVTYGYTF. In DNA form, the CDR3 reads TGTGCCAGCAGTTTTTCGGCAGGGGTTACCTATGGCTACACCTTC.

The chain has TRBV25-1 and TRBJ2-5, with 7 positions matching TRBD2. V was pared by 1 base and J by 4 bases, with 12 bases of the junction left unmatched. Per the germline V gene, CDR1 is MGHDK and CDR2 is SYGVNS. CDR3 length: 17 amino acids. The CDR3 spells CASSESDWGRGGETQYF. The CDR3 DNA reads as TGTGCCAGCAGTGAATCCGATTGGGGGAGGGGTGGAGAGACCCAGTACTTC.

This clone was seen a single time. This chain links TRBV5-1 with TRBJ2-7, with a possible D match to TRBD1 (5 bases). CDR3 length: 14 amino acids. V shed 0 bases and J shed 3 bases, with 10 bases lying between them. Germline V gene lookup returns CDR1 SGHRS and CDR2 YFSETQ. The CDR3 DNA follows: TGCGCCAGCAGCTTGGAACAGGACCGCTACGAGCAGTACTTC. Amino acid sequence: CASSLEQDRYEQYF.

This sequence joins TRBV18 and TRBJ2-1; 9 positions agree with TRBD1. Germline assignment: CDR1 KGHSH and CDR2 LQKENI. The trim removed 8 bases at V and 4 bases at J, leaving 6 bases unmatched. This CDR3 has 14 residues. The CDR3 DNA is TGTGCCAGCCACGGACAGGGGTGGTACAATGAGCAGTTCTTC. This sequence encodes CASHGQGWYNEQFF.

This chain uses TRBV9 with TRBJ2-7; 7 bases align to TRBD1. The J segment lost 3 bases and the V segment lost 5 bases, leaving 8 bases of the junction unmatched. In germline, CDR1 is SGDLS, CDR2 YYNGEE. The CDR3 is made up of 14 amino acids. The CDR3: CASRKQGWGYEQYF. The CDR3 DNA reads TGTGCCAGCAGAAAACAGGGGTGGGGCTACGAGCAGTACTTC.

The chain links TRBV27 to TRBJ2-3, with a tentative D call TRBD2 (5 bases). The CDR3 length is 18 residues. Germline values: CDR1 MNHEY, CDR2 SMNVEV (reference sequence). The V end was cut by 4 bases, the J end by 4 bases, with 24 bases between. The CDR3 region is CASSSPLEGAVLADTQYF. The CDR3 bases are TGTGCCAGCAGTTCCCCCCTCGAGGGAGCTGTGTTGGCAGATACGCAGTATTTT.

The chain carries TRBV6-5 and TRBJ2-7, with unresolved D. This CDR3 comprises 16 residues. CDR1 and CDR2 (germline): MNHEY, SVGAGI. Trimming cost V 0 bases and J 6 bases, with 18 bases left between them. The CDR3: CASSYSNTWPYREQYF. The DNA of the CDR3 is TGTGCCAGCAGTTACTCTAATACGTGGCCATACCGCGAGCAGTACTTC.

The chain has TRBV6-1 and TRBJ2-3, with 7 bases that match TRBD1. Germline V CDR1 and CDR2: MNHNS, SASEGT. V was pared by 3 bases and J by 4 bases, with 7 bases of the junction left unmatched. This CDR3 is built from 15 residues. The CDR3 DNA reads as TGTGCCAGCAGTGATAGGGGGCATGGACCAGATACGCAGTATTTT. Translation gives CASSDRGHGPDTQYF.

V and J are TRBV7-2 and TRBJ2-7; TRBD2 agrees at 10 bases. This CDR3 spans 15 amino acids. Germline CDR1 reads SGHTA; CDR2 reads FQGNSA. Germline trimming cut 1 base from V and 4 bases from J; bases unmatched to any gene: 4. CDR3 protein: CASSLDEREGYEQYF. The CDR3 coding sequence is TGTGCCAGCAGCTTAGATGAGCGGGAGGGATACGAGCAGTACTTC.

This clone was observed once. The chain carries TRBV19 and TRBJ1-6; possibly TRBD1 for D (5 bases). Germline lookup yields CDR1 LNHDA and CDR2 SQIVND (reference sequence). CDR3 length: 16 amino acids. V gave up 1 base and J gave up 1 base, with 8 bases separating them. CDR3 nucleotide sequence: TGTGCCAGTAGTATAGGGGGGGGTTCCTATAATTCACCCCTCCACTTT. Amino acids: CASSIGGGSYNSPLHF.

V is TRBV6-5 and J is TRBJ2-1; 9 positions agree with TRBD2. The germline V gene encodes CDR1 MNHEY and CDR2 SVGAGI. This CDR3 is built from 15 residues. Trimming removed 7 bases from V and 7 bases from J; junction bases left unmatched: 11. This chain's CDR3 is CASTPMAGGVNEQFF. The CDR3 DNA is TGTGCCAGCACCCCTATGGCGGGAGGGGTTAATGAGCAGTTCTTC.

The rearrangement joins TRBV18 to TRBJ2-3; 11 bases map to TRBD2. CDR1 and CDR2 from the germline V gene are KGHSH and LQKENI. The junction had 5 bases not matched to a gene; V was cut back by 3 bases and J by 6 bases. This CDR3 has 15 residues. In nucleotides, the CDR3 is TGTGCCAGCTCACCGGTAGCGGGAGGGTCGGATACGCAGTATTTT. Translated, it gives CASSPVAGGSDTQYF.

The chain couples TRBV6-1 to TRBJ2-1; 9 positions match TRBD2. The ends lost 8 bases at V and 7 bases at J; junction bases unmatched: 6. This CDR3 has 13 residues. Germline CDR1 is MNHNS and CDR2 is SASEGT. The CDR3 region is CASGNSGRNEQFF. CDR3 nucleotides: TGTGCCAGCGGCAATAGCGGGAGAAATGAGCAGTTCTTC.